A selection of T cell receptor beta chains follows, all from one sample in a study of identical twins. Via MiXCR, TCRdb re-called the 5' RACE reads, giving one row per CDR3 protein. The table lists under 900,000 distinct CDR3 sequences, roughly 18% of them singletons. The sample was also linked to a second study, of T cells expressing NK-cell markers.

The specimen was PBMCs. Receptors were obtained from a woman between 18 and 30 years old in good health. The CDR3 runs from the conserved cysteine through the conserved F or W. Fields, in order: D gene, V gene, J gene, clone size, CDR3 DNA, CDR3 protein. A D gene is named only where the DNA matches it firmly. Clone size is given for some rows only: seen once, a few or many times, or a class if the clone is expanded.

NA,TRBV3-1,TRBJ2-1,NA,TGTGCCAGCGGACGGTTCGGGGGCTACAATGAGCAGTTCTTC,CASGRFGGYNEQFF
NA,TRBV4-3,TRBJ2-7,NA,TGCGCCAGCAGCCAAGCTTGGGCCCAGATCCCCTCCGACGAGCAGTACTTC,CASSQAWAQIPSDEQYF
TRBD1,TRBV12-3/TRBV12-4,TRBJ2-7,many,TGTGCCAGCAGTCAGGGACAGTTTTACGAGCAGTACTTC,CASSQGQFYEQYF
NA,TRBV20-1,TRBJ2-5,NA,TGCAGTGCTCCATTGATAGAGACCCAGTACTTC,CSAPLIETQYF
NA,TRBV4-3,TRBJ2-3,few,TGCGCCAGCAGCCAAGATACAGGGTCGAGCACAGATACGCAGTATTTT,CASSQDTGSSTDTQYF
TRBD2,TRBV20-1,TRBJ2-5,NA,TGCAGTGCTAGAGTCCGGGGGGAGTACCAAGAGACCCAGTACTTC,CSARVRGEYQETQYF
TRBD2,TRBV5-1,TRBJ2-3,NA,TGCGCCAGCAGCGCACGACTAGCGAGCACAGATACGCAGTATTTT,CASSARLASTDTQYF
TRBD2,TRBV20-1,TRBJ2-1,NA,TGCAGTGCTAGACTAAGCGGGGGGGCCGATGAGCAGTTCTTC,CSARLSGGADEQFF
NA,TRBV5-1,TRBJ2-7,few,TGCGCCAGCAGCTTGGATCCTCGGGGGGAGCAGTACTTC,CASSLDPRGEQYF
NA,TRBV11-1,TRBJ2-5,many,TGTGCCAGCAGCTCCCCCAGGGGATTTAGCGGGACAGGAGAGACCCAGTACTTC,CASSSPRGFSGTGETQYF
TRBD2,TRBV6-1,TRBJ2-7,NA,TGTGCCAGCAGCAAACTAGCGGGAGGGCCGTACGAGCAGTACTTC,CASSKLAGGPYEQYF
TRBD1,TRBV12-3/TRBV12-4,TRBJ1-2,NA,TGTGCCAGCAGTTTAGCCACAGGGGTTCAGGGCTACACCTTC,CASSLATGVQGYTF
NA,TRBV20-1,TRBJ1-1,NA,TGCAGTGCTGGTGAGGGCGGCACTGAAGCTTTCTTT,CSAGEGGTEAFF
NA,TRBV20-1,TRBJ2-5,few,TGCAGTGCTAGAGATAGGGGGCTAGCGGCCCTCCAAGAGACCCAGTACTTC,CSARDRGLAALQETQYF
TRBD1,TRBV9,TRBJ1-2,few,TGTGCCAGCAGCGTACATCCCGACAGGGGCTCATATGGCTACACCTTC,CASSVHPDRGSYGYTF
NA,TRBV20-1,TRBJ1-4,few,TGCAGTGCTAGAGGTTGGGAGGAAAAACTGTTTTTT,CSARGWEEKLFF
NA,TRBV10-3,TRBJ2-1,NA,TGTGCCATCAGTGAGTCAACAGCTACCAATGAGCAGTTCTTC,CAISESTATNEQFF
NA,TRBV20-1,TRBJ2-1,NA,TGCAGTGCTAGAGATATCGCTTACTCCTACAATGAGCAGTTCTTC,CSARDIAYSYNEQFF
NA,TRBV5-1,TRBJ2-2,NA,TGCGCCAGCAGCTTACAGGGACAAAAGAACACCGGGGAGCTGTTTTTT,CASSLQGQKNTGELFF
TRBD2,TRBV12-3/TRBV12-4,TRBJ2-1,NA,TGTGCCAGCAGTAACAAGGGACTAGCCAGACGCAATGAGCAGTTCTTC,CASSNKGLARRNEQFF
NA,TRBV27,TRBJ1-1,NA,TGTGCCAGCACCTTGACGAGAGGGGGGACTGAAGCTTTCTTT,CASTLTRGGTEAFF
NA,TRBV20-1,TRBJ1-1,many,TGCAGTGCTCCTTACCGGACATCCGAAGCTTTCTTT,CSAPYRTSEAFF
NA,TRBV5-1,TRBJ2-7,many,TGCGCCAGCAGAGGGACCGAGTCCTACGAGCAGTACTTC,CASRGTESYEQYF
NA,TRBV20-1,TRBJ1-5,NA,TGCAGTGCTAGCGGGGCCCGGGGAAAGCAGCCCCAGCATTTT,CSASGARGKQPQHF
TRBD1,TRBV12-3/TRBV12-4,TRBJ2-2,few,TGTGCCAGCAGGGGAAACAGGGGAAGGAACACCGGGGAGCTGTTTTTT,CASRGNRGRNTGELFF
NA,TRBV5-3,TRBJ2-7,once,TGTGCCATGGGCCCCGGGGCAGGGACCTACGAGCAGTACTTC,CAMGPGAGTYEQYF
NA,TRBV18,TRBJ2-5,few,TGTGCCAGCTCACCACAACAGGGCCGACAAGAGACCCAGTACTTC,CASSPQQGRQETQYF
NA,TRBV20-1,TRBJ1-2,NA,TGCAGTGCCCACGACATCCCTAGCTATGGCTACACCTTC,CSAHDIPSYGYTF